This is a list of T cell receptor beta chains from one sample in a study of blood T cell repertoires in COVID-19. Sequencing used immunoSEQ multiplex PCR; TCRdb keeps in-frame clones, though not all of them. The sample shows 270,000 or so clones, 86% of them seen only once. What was sequenced was peripheral blood. The receptor set was obtained from a woman under 40 with COVID-19, enrolled during active disease. CDR3s include the opening cysteine and the closing phenylalanine or tryptophan. Each record gives: D gene, clone size, J gene, V gene, CDR3 length, CDR3 protein, CDR3 DNA. The D gene is left open where the match is weak. Part of the rows lack a size; the others show once, few, many or a class for expanded clones.

.,once,TRBJ2-1,TRBV11-1,14,CASSFGGSPNEQFF,TGTGCCAGCAGCTTCGGCGGCAGCCCCAATGAGCAGTTCTTC
TRBD2,.,TRBJ2-1,TRBV14,15,CASSLGQRGNNEQFF,TGTGCCAGCAGCCTCGGCCAGCGGGGGAACAATGAGCAGTTCTTC
TRBD2,.,TRBJ2-5,TRBV6-6,13,CASRHTGGETQYF,TGTGCCAGCAGGCACACGGGGGGAGAGACCCAGTACTTC
.,.,TRBJ1-5,TRBV6-5,15,CASRAARVSNQPQHF,TGTGCCAGCAGGGCCGCCAGGGTTAGCAATCAGCCCCAGCATTTT
.,once,TRBJ2-7,TRBV28,13,CASSLTSSYEQYF,TGTGCCAGCAGTTTAACGAGTTCCTACGAGCAGTACTTC
.,.,TRBJ2-3,TRBV4-1,15,CASSPSRGTEDTQYF,TGCGCCAGCAGCCCCTCACGGGGGACCGAAGATACGCAGTATTTT
TRBD1,.,TRBJ2-7,TRBV3-1/TRBV3-2,12,CASSRHRGEQYF,TGTGCCAGCAGCCGACACAGGGGCGAGCAGTACTTC
.,.,TRBJ1-1,TRBV30,15,CAWSGVQGLYTEAFF,TGTGCCTGGAGTGGAGTCCAGGGATTGTACACTGAAGCTTTCTTT
.,.,TRBJ2-5,TRBV18,13,CASSLQGGETQYF,TGTGCCAGCTCACTCCAGGGAGGAGAGACCCAGTACTTC
TRBD2,.,TRBJ2-7,TRBV5-5,14,CASSLAGGTYEQYF,TGTGCCAGCAGCTTGGCGGGGGGAACCTACGAGCAGTACTTC
.,.,TRBJ2-6,TRBV29-1,13,CSVSGTGANVLTF,TGCAGCGTTTCCGGGACAGGGGCCAACGTCCTGACTTTC
.,.,TRBJ1-4,TRBV18,15,CASSPQAGPEEKLFF,TGTGCCAGCTCACCACAGGCGGGCCCCGAGGAAAAACTGTTTTTT
.,.,TRBJ2-1,TRBV28,14,CASSLLQRGHEQFF,TGTGCCAGCAGTTTACTTCAAAGGGGCCATGAGCAGTTCTTC
TRBD1,.,TRBJ1-2,TRBV7-8,19,CASSPLEGTGDLPTYGYTF,TGTGCCAGCAGCCCACTAGAGGGGACAGGGGACTTACCAACCTATGGCTACACCTTC
.,.,TRBJ2-1,TRBV20-1,11,CSARGPGEQFF,TGCAGTGCTAGAGGTCCGGGGGAGCAGTTCTTC
.,.,TRBJ1-2,TRBV6-5,14,CASSYGRQGYGYTF,TGTGCCAGCAGTTACGGTCGGCAGGGGTATGGCTACACCTTC
.,.,TRBJ2-7,TRBV4-1,13,CASSRIDWREQYF,TGCGCCAGCAGCCGCATTGACTGGCGCGAGCAGTACTTC
TRBD1,.,TRBJ1-2,TRBV7-9,14,CASSSMTGGEGYTF,TGTGCCAGCAGCTCCATGACAGGGGGAGAAGGCTACACCTTC
.,.,TRBJ1-4,TRBV29-1,15,CSVRGRFATNEKLFF,TGCAGCGTACGAGGGAGGTTCGCAACTAATGAAAAACTGTTTTTT
TRBD1,.,TRBJ1-6,TRBV2,16,CASSTEGQGNLFPLHF,TGTGCCAGCAGTACCGAGGGACAGGGAAATCTGTTCCCCCTCCACTTT
TRBD1,.,TRBJ1-5,TRBV2,14,CASSRTGPDQPQHF,TGTGCCAGCAGTCGGACAGGGCCGGATCAGCCCCAGCATTTT
.,.,TRBJ1-2,TRBV6-5,15,CASRGKGVAKDGYTF,TGTGCCAGCAGGGGGAAGGGGGTCGCAAAAGATGGCTACACCTTC
.,few,TRBJ2-3,TRBV9,14,CASSVDSFMDTQYF,TGTGCCAGCAGCGTAGACTCCTTCATGGATACGCAGTATTTT
TRBD1,few,TRBJ2-3,TRBV14,18,CASSQDSGQGGGTDTQYF,TGTGCCAGCAGCCAAGATTCCGGACAGGGAGGTGGCACAGATACGCAGTATTTT
TRBD1,.,TRBJ1-1,TRBV19,16,CASSIGTGAWRTEAFF,TGTGCCAGTAGTATTGGGACAGGGGCTTGGCGCACTGAAGCTTTCTTT
.,.,TRBJ1-5,TRBV11-2,14,CASSLVSGNQPQHF,TGTGCCAGCAGCTTAGTATCCGGTAATCAGCCCCAGCATTTT
TRBD1,.,TRBJ2-5,TRBV5-1,15,CASSNPGQGEETQYF,TGCGCCAGCAGCAACCCAGGACAGGGGGAAGAGACCCAGTACTTC
.,.,TRBJ2-7,TRBV3-1/TRBV3-2,12,CASSHSGGEQYF,TGTGCCAGCAGCCATTCCGGGGGCGAGCAGTACTTC
TRBD2,.,TRBJ2-5,TRBV10-1,15,CASSETSGGQETQYF,TGCGCCAGCAGTGAGACTAGCGGGGGACAAGAGACCCAGTACTTC
TRBD2,.,TRBJ2-1,TRBV2,11,CASSPGTSPFF,TGTGCCAGCAGTCCCGGGACTAGCCCGTTCTTC
.,.,TRBJ2-2,TRBV19,14,CASKESGLSGELFF,TGTGCCAGTAAGGAAAGCGGGCTGAGCGGGGAGCTGTTTTTT
.,.,TRBJ2-4,TRBV3-1/TRBV3-2,15,CASSYRQGLGNIQYF,TGTGCCAGCAGTTATCGCCAGGGCCTTGGGAACATTCAGTACTTC
TRBD1,.,TRBJ1-2,TRBV6-5,14,CASRTGVANYGYTF,TGTGCCAGCAGGACAGGGGTTGCTAACTATGGCTACACCTTC
.,once,TRBJ1-1,TRBV7-9,13,CASSLELSAEAFF,TGTGCCAGCAGCTTAGAACTAAGCGCTGAAGCTTTCTTT
TRBD1,.,TRBJ1-5,TRBV24-1,14,CATQPGTGGQPQHF,TGTGCCACCCAGCCCGGGACAGGGGGACAGCCCCAGCATTTT
TRBD2,.,TRBJ2-2,TRBV3-1/TRBV3-2,16,CASSQRGGLNTGELFF,TGTGCCAGCAGCCAACGGGGGGGGCTGAACACCGGGGAGCTGTTTTTT
.,.,TRBJ1-2,TRBV5-1,13,CASSMGEGYGYTF,TGCGCCAGCAGTATGGGGGAGGGCTATGGCTACACCTTC
.,.,TRBJ2-7,TRBV11-3,13,CASSLTSSYEQYF,TGTGCCAGCAGCTTAACTAGTTCCTACGAGCAGTACTTC
.,.,TRBJ2-7,TRBV12-5,17,CASGLVILRDSAYEQYF,TGTGCTAGTGGTTTGGTGATCCTCCGGGACTCGGCCTACGAGCAGTACTTC
.,.,TRBJ1-1,TRBV10-2,12,CASRASGTEAFF,TGCGCCAGCAGGGCCTCGGGGACTGAAGCTTTCTTT
TRBD2,.,TRBJ2-1,TRBV6-2/TRBV6-3,18,CASSYPLRAGGPRDEQFF,TGTGCCAGCAGTTACCCGTTGAGAGCGGGGGGGCCAAGGGATGAGCAGTTCTTC
.,.,TRBJ1-1,TRBV4-2,13,CASSETGNTEAFF,TGTGCCAGCAGCGAAACAGGGAACACTGAAGCTTTCTTT
TRBD2,.,TRBJ2-5,TRBV13,14,CASSLESGGETQYF,TGTGCCAGCAGCTTAGAATCGGGGGGGGAGACCCAGTACTTC
TRBD2,.,TRBJ2-3,TRBV11-2,19,CASSAFPDILAGGTDTQYF,TGTGCCAGCAGCGCCTTCCCAGACATACTAGCGGGCGGCACAGATACGCAGTATTTT
.,.,TRBJ1-2,TRBV5-1,15,CASSLEGDYYYGYTF,TGCGCCAGCAGCTTGGAGGGAGATTACTACTATGGCTACACCTTC
TRBD1,.,TRBJ2-2,TRBV5-6,18,CASSLRWDRGPNTGELFF,TGTGCCAGCAGCTTGCGTTGGGACAGGGGCCCGAACACCGGGGAGCTGTTTTTT
TRBD2,.,TRBJ2-1,TRBV3-1/TRBV3-2,14,CASSSLAGGNEQFF,TGTGCCAGCAGCTCCCTAGCGGGGGGGAATGAGCAGTTCTTC
.,.,TRBJ2-1,TRBV2,15,CASSERGLSYNEQFF,TGTGCCAGCAGTGAGCGGGGACTCTCCTACAATGAGCAGTTCTTC
TRBD1,.,TRBJ1-6,TRBV2,14,CASSEGTGSAPLHF,TGTGCCAGCAGTGAAGGGACAGGGTCGGCACCCCTCCACTTT
.,.,TRBJ1-4,TRBV2,15,CASSEARRDGEKLFF,TGTGCCAGCAGTGAAGCGCGGAGGGATGGGGAAAAACTGTTTTTT
TRBD2,.,TRBJ2-7,TRBV29-1,15,CSVEGTGTTSYEQYF,TGCAGCGTTGAAGGGACCGGGACTACCTCCTACGAGCAGTACTTC
.,.,TRBJ2-2,TRBV28,15,CASSPTTENTGELFF,TGTGCCAGCAGTCCGACGACAGAGAACACCGGGGAGCTGTTTTTT
.,.,TRBJ2-3,TRBV2,15,CASSDLTVYTDTQYF,TGTGCCAGCAGTGACCTGACAGTTTACACAGATACGCAGTATTTT
.,.,TRBJ1-1,TRBV12-3/TRBV12-4,12,CASSPYRVEAFF,TGTGCCAGCAGCCCATACAGGGTTGAAGCTTTCTTT
TRBD1,.,TRBJ2-7,TRBV24-1,16,CATSDSRTGAGYEQYF,TGTGCCACCAGTGATTCTCGGACAGGGGCCGGCTACGAGCAGTACTTC
TRBD1,few,TRBJ1-5,TRBV6-2/TRBV6-3,14,CASSYSNRGQPQHF,TGTGCCAGCAGTTACTCGAACAGGGGCCAGCCCCAGCATTTT
TRBD2,.,TRBJ2-5,TRBV9,16,CASSVTSGGAGETQYF,TGTGCCAGCAGCGTAACCAGCGGGGGGGCGGGTGAGACCCAGTACTTC
TRBD1,few,TRBJ2-7,TRBV19,13,CASGTGVQYEQYF,TGTGCCAGCGGGACAGGGGTTCAATACGAGCAGTACTTC
.,.,TRBJ2-2,TRBV5-1,14,CASSEGAGTGELFF,TGCGCCAGCAGCGAGGGCGCGGGCACCGGGGAGCTGTTTTTT